This T cell receptor (beta chain) was obtained from a study of T cell repertoires in ileal Crohn's disease. Overall study findings and caveats: Active smokers at surgery had more clonal expansions than non-smokers.

This clone was picked up one time. Its cognate antigen is unknown. The table came from immunoSEQ multiplex PCR; TCRdb's copy has only in-frame clones and leaves some out. The repertoire has 5,000 or so clones, 82% of them found once; the top ten carry roughly 12%. The specimen was ileal tissue. The receptor's source is an adult with Crohn's disease.

The chain's CDR3 is CASSEASRTGQPQHF. The CDR3 nucleotides read TGTGCCAGCAGTGAAGCCTCCAGAACAGGTCAGCCCCAGCATTTT. The chain carries TRBV2 and TRBJ1-5, with D possibly TRBD1 on 5 matching bases. Germline V gene lookup returns CDR1 SNHLY and CDR2 FYNNEI. This CDR3 spans 15 amino acids. V was pared by 0 bases and J by 6 bases, with 12 bases between.